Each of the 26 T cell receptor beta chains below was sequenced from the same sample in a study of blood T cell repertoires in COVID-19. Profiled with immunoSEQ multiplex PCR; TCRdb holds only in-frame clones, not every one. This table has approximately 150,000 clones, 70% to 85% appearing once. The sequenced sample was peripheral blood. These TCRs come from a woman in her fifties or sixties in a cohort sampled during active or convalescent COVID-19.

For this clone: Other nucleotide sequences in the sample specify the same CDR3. CDR3 sequence reads: CASSLQGNQPQHF. The CDR3 DNA sequence: TGTGCCAGTAGTCTCCAGGGGAATCAGCCCCAGCATTTT. The gene calls are TRBV19 and TRBJ1-5; possible D gene TRBD1, 6 bases. Trimming stripped 5 bases from V and 4 bases from J, with 9 bases between. This CDR3 is 13 amino acids long. Germline values: CDR1 LNHDA, CDR2 SQIVND (reference sequence).

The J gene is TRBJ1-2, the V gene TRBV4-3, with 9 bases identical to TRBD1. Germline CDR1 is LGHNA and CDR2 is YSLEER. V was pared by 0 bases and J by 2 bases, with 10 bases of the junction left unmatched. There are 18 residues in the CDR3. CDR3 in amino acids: CASSQDWTGTGRNYGYTF. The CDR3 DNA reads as TGCGCCAGCAGCCAAGATTGGACCGGGACAGGGAGGAACTATGGCTACACCTTC.

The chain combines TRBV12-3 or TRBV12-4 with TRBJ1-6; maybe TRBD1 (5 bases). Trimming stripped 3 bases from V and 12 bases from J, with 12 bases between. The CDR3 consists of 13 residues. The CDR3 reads CASSFGRAEPLHF. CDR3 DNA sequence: TGTGCCAGCAGTTTCGGCAGGGCAGAACCCCTCCACTTT.

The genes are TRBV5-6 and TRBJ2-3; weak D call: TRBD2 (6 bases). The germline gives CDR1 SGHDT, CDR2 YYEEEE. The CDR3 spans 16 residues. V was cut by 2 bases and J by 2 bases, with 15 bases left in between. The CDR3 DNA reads TGTGCCAGCAGCTTTGGGGCTAGCGTAGACACAGATACGCAGTATTTT. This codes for CASSFGASVDTDTQYF.

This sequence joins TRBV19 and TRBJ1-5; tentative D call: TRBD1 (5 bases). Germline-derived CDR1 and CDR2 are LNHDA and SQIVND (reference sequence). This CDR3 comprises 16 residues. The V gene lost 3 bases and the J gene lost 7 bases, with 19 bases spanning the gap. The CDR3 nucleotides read TGTGCCAGTAGTATCCCCGGCGGCAGGGTTAGGCAGCCCCAGCATTTT. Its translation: CASSIPGGRVRQPQHF.

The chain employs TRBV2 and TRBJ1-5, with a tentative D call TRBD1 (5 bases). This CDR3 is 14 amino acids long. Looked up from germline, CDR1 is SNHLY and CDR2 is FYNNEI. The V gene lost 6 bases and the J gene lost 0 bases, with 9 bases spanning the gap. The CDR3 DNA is TGTGCCAGCAGGGGCGACAGTAGCAATCAGCCCCAGCATTTT. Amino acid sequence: CASRGDSSNQPQHF. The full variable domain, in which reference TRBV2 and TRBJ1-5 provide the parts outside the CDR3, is EPEVTQTPSHQVTQMGQEVILRCVPISNHLYFYWYRQILGQKVEFLVSFYNNEISEKSEIFDDQFSVERPDGSNFTLKIRSTKLEDSAMYFCASRGDSSNQPQHFGDGTRLSIL.

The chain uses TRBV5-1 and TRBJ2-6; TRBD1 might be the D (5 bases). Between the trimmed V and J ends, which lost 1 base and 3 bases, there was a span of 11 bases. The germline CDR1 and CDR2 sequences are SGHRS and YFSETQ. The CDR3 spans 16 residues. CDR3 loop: CASSLSRVDGANVLTF. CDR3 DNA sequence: TGCGCCAGCAGCTTGAGCAGGGTAGATGGGGCCAACGTCCTGACTTTC.

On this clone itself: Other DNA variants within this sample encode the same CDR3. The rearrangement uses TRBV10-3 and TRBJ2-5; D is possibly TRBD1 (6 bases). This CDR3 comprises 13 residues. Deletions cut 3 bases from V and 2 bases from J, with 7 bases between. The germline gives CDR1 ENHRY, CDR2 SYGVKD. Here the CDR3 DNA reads TGTGCCATCAGTGAAGGGGGTCAAGAGACCCAGTACTTC. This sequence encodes CAISEGGQETQYF.

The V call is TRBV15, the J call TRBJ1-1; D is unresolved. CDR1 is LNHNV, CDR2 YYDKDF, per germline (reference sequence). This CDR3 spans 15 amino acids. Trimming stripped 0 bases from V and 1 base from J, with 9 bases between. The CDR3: CATSRDGRENTEAFF. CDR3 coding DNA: TGTGCCACCAGCAGAGATGGGCGGGAGAACACTGAAGCTTTCTTT.

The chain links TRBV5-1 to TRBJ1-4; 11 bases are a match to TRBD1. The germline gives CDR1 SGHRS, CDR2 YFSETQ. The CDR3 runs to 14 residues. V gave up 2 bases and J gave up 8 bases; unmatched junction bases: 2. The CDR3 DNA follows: TGCGCCAGCAGCTTTTGGGACAGGGGGGAAAAACTGTTTTTT. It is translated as CASSFWDRGEKLFF.

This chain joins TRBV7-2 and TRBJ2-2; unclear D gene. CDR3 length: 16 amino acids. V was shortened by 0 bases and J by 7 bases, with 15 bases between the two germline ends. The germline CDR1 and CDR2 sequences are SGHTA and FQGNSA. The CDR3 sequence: CASSLAVSYLVGELFF. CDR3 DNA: TGTGCCAGCAGCTTAGCGGTTTCCTACCTGGTCGGGGAGCTGTTTTTT.

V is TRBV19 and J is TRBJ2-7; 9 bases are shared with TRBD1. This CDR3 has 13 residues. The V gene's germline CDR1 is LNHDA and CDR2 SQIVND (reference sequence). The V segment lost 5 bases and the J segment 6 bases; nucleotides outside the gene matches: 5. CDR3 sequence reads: CASSAGQGFEQYF. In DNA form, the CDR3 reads TGTGCCAGTAGTGCCGGACAGGGGTTCGAGCAGTACTTC.

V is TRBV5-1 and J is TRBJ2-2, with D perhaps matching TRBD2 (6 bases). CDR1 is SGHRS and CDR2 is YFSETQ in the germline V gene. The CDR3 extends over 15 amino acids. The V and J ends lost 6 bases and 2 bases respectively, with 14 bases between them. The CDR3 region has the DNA TGCGCCAGCACCCGTGCGGGGCTAAACACCGGGGAGCTGTTTTTT. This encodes CASTRAGLNTGELFF.

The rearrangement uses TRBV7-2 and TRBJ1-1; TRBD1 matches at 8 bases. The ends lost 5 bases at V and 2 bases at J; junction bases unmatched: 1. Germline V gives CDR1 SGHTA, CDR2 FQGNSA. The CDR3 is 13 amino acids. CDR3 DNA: TGTGCCAGCAGCGACAGGGGAAACACTGAAGCTTTCTTT. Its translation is CASSDRGNTEAFF.

CDR3 in DNA: TGTGCCAGCAGTTTATGGGAGGGGCAATACAATGAGCAGTTCTTC. Amino acids: CASSLWEGQYNEQFF. V gene TRBV27 combines with J gene TRBJ2-1, with TRBD2 identical over 7 bases. Germline trimming cut 1 base from V and 4 bases from J; bases unmatched to any gene: 4. This CDR3 is 15 amino acids long. Per germline, CDR1 MNHEY and CDR2 SMNVEV (reference sequence).

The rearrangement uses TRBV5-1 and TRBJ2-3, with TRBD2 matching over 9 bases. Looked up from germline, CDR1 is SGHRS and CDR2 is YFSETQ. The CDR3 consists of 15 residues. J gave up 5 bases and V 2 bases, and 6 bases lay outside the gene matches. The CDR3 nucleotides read TGCGCCAGCAGCTTCTGGGTAGCGGGGGAAGATACGCAGTATTTT. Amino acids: CASSFWVAGEDTQYF.

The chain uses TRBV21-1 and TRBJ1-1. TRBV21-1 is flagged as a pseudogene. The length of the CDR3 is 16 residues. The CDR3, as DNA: TGTGCCAGCAGAAAAATAGTAGCTACAATTCGCACTGAAGCTTTCTTT. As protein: CASRKIVATIRTEAFF.

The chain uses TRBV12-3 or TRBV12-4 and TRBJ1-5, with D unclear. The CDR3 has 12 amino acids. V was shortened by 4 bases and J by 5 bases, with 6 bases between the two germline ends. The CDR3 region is CASSYGDQPQHF. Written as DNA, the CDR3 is TGTGCCAGCAGTTACGGTGATCAGCCCCAGCATTTT.

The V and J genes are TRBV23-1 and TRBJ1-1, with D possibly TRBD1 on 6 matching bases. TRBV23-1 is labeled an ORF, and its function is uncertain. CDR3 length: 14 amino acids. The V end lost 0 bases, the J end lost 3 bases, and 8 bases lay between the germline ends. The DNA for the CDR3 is TGCGCCAGCAGTCAATCGACAGGCTACACTGAAGCTTTCTTT. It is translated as CASSQSTGYTEAFF.

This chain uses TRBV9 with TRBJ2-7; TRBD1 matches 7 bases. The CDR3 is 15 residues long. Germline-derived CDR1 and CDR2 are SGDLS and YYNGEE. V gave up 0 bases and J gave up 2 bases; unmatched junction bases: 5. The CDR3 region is CASSVATGNAYEQYF. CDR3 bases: TGTGCCAGCAGCGTAGCGACAGGGAATGCCTACGAGCAGTACTTC.

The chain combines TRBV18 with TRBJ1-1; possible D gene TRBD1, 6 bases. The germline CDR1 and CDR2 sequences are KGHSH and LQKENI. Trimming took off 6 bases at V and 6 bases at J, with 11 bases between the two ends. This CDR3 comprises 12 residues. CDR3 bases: TGTGCCAGCTCCCGCGGGGGCCCTGAAGCTTTCTTT. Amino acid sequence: CASSRGGPEAFF.

The CDR3 nucleotides are TGTGCCAGCAGCTTAATAGGGACAGGGGTTGAAAAACTGTTTTTT. It codes for CASSLIGTGVEKLFF. V is TRBV7-6 and J is TRBJ1-4; 10 positions match TRBD1. The CDR3 sequence is 15 residues long. V shed 2 bases and J 7 bases; nucleotides not matched to a gene: 4. CDR1 and CDR2 from the germline V gene are SGHVS and FNYEAQ.

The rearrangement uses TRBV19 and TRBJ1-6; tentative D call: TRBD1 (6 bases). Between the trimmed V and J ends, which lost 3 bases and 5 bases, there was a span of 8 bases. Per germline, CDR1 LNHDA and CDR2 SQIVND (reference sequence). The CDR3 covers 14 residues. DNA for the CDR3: TGTGCCAGTAGTATCGGACAGAATAATTCACCCCTCCACTTT. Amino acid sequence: CASSIGQNNSPLHF.

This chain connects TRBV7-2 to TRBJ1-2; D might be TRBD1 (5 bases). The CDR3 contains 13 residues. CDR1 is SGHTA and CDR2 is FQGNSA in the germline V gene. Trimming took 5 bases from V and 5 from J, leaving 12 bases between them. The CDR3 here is CASSKQAQYGYTF. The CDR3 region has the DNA TGTGCCAGCAGCAAACAGGCACAATATGGCTACACCTTC.

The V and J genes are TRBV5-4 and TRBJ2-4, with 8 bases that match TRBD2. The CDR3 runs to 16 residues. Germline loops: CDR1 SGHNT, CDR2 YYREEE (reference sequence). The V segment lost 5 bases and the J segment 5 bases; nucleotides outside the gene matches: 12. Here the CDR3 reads CASSPRGGHAENIQYF. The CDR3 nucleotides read TGTGCCAGCAGTCCTCGGGGGGGCCACGCGGAAAACATTCAGTACTTC.

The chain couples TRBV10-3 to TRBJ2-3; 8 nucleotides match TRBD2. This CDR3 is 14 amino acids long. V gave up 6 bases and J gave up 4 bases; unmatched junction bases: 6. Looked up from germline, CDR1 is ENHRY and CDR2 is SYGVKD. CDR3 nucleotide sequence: TGTGCCATCAGGGACGGGGGGGCCCCAGATACGCAGTATTTT. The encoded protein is CAIRDGGAPDTQYF.